The 24 T cell receptor beta chains below were found in one sample sequenced in a study of shared clonotypes between healthy human individuals. The data were produced by immunoSEQ multiplex PCR, yet TCRdb's version contains in-frame clones alone and is incomplete. Among under 2,500,000 clones listed, around 95% were seen once. Sequenced sample: naive CD4+ T cells sorted from blood. This sample's subset: CD45RA+ positively selected. Receptor source: a man younger than 35 in good health.

The rearrangement uses TRBV7-2 and TRBJ2-3; TRBD1 is a possible D gene (5 bases). CDR1 and CDR2 (germline): SGHTA, FQGNSA. This CDR3 has 14 residues. V was cut by 5 bases and J by 3 bases, with 12 bases left in between. In DNA, the CDR3 is TGTGCCAGCAGCGCAGGGTTTGGGACAGATACGCAGTATTTT. Protein sequence: CASSAGFGTDTQYF.

This chain links TRBV5-4 with TRBJ2-3; 8 bases map to TRBD2. The CDR3 has 17 amino acids. The trim removed 4 bases at V and 2 bases at J, leaving 12 bases unmatched. Germline CDR1 and CDR2: SGHNT and YYREEE (reference sequence). In nucleotides, the CDR3 is TGTGCCAGCAGCACGCTTCTAGCGGGCCTTTCCACAGATACGCAGTATTTT. It codes for CASSTLLAGLSTDTQYF. The variable domain in full, completed from reference TRBV5-4 and TRBJ2-3, reads ETGVTQSPTHLIKTRGQQVTLRCSSQSGHNTVSWYQQALGQGPQFIFQYYREEENGRGNFPPRFSGLQFPNYSSELNVNALELDDSALYLCASSTLLAGLSTDTQYFGPGTRLTVL.

V and J are TRBV5-1 and TRBJ2-7; perhaps TRBD1 as D (6 bases). Per the germline V gene, CDR1 is SGHRS and CDR2 is YFSETQ. V was clipped by 7 bases and J by 3 bases, with 8 bases between them. The CDR3 loop spans 11 amino acids. The CDR3 DNA reads TGCGCCAGCCAAGGGGGCTACGAGCAGTACTTC. Its protein product is CASQGGYEQYF.

The rearrangement uses TRBV18 and TRBJ1-1; no reliable D call. The CDR3 is 14 residues long. From germline, CDR1 is KGHSH and CDR2 LQKENI. The V end was cut by 2 bases, the J end by 1 base, with 8 bases between. DNA for the CDR3: TGTGCCAGCTCACCAAATCCCAGGAACACTGAAGCTTTCTTT. Translated, it gives CASSPNPRNTEAFF.

V gene TRBV4-1 combines with J gene TRBJ2-3; tentatively, D is TRBD1 (7 bases). V was shortened by 0 bases and J by 4 bases, with 20 bases between the two germline ends. Germline values: CDR1 MGHRA, CDR2 YSYEKL. This CDR3 region has 18 residues. This CDR3 reads CASSQDPTSGGHPDTQYF. CDR3 sequence (DNA): TGCGCCAGCAGCCAAGATCCCACATCAGGGGGGCACCCAGATACGCAGTATTTT.

This chain links TRBV28 with TRBJ2-7, with 8 nucleotides matching TRBD2. The CDR3 has 16 amino acids. J lost 0 bases, V lost 2 bases, and 6 bases had no gene match. The germline V gene encodes CDR1 MDHEN and CDR2 SYDVKM. In DNA, the CDR3 is TGTGCCAGCAGTTTAGGAGGGAGCGGGGGCTCCTACGAGCAGTACTTC. Translation: CASSLGGSGGSYEQYF. Full variable domain (remainder filled in from reference TRBV28 and TRBJ2-7): DVKVTQSSRYLVKRTGEKVFLECVQDMDHENMFWYRQDPGLGLRLIYFSYDVKMKEKGDIPEGYSVSREKKERFSLILESASTNQTSMYLCASSLGGSGGSYEQYFGPGTRLTVT.

The chain combines TRBV14 with TRBJ1-2; 7 bases match TRBD1. The CDR3 contains 11 residues. Germline V CDR1 and CDR2: SGHDN, FVKESK. The trim removed 11 bases at V and 8 bases at J, leaving 8 bases unmatched. The CDR3 nucleotides read TGTGCCGTACAAAGGGGGCACGGCTACACCTTC. This gives the protein CAVQRGHGYTF.

The chain's CDR3 is CASSRAGRDGSGSPLHF. CDR3 coding DNA: TGCGCCAGCAGCCGGGCAGGGAGGGACGGATCGGGTTCACCCCTCCACTTT. The chain recombines TRBV4-1 with TRBJ1-6; perhaps TRBD1 as D (5 bases). The CDR3 runs to 17 residues. The V gene lost 4 bases and the J gene lost 9 bases, with 22 bases spanning the gap. Germline lookup yields CDR1 MGHRA and CDR2 YSYEKL.

V gene TRBV4-1 combines with J gene TRBJ1-4, with D possibly being TRBD1 (6 bases). V shed 1 base and J shed 6 bases, with 15 bases lying between them. Germline CDR1 MGHRA, CDR2 YSYEKL. This CDR3 is built from 16 residues. CDR3 in DNA: TGCGCCAGCAGCCAAGGTTATGGGGGGCGCGATGAAAAACTGTTTTTT. This codes for CASSQGYGGRDEKLFF.

The rearrangement joins TRBV5-1 to TRBJ2-3; D perhaps matches TRBD2 (5 bases). Germline CDR1 and CDR2: SGHRS and YFSETQ. This CDR3 contains 15 residues. Trimming shortened V by 3 bases and J by 2 bases, and 13 bases separated the two germline ends. CDR3 DNA sequence: TGCGCCAGCAGCTCGGCGAGCGGTTCCACAGATACGCAGTATTTT. Translated, it gives CASSSASGSTDTQYF.

The V call is TRBV5-1, the J call TRBJ1-1; 9 positions match TRBD1. Trimming took 4 bases from V and 7 from J; bases not matched to a gene: 11. The CDR3 sequence is 15 residues long. From germline, CDR1 is SGHRS and CDR2 YFSETQ. Here the CDR3 reads CASSPKDRGDIEAFF. The CDR3 DNA is TGCGCCAGCAGCCCAAAAGACAGGGGGGACATTGAAGCTTTCTTT.

V usage is TRBV7-9 and J usage is TRBJ1-3, with TRBD1 matching over 11 bases. With 1 base clipped from V and 4 bases from J, the junction kept 6 bases outside the gene matches. The CDR3 has 17 residues. The germline CDR1 and CDR2 sequences are SEHNR and FQNEAQ (reference sequence). The CDR3 sequence: CASSLGGQGARGNTIYF. The CDR3 DNA reads as TGTGCCAGCAGCTTAGGAGGACAGGGGGCTAGAGGAAACACCATATATTTT.

This chain joins TRBV30 and TRBJ2-7; D perhaps matches TRBD2 (5 bases). Germline V gives CDR1 GTSNPN, CDR2 SVGIG (reference sequence). The CDR3 totals 14 residues. Trimming stripped 2 bases from V and 3 bases from J, with 14 bases between. CDR3: CAWSPPGSYYEQYF. The CDR3 DNA sequence: TGTGCCTGGAGTCCGCCGGGATCCTACTACGAGCAGTACTTC.

This chain links TRBV11-2 with TRBJ1-4; 8 bases are shared with TRBD1. The CDR3 consists of 18 residues. V gave up 5 bases and J gave up 3 bases; unmatched junction bases: 14. Germline CDR1 and CDR2: SGHAT and FQNNGV. The CDR3 bases are TGTGCCAGCAGCACGAACCGACAGGGGATCCGGGCTAATGAAAAACTGTTTTTT. Amino acids: CASSTNRQGIRANEKLFF.

This chain uses TRBV6-5 with TRBJ1-2; D unclear. The CDR3 sequence is 16 residues long. V was trimmed by 0 bases and J by 2 bases, leaving 13 bases between them. Per the germline V gene, CDR1 is MNHEY and CDR2 is SVGAGI. CDR3 in DNA: TGTGCCAGCAGTTACTCTATCTGGGCGGGGAACTATGGCTACACCTTC. It yields the protein CASSYSIWAGNYGYTF.

The chain employs TRBV7-2 and TRBJ2-3; 7 nucleotides align to TRBD1. This CDR3 has 15 amino acids. V lost 0 bases to trimming and J lost 4 bases; unmatched junction nucleotides: 4. Germline V gives CDR1 SGHTA, CDR2 FQGNSA. CDR3 nucleotide sequence: TGTGCCAGCAGCTTAGCCTCGACAGGGCCAGATACGCAGTATTTT. This gives the protein CASSLASTGPDTQYF.

The count of this clone is one. The chain couples TRBV6-1 to TRBJ1-2; D may be TRBD1 (5 bases). Germline V gene data show CDR1 as MNHNS and CDR2 as SASEGT. The germline V and J ends were trimmed by 6 bases and 2 bases, with 10 bases remaining between them. The CDR3 has 13 residues. CDR3 loop: CASRGQGNYGYTF. The DNA of the CDR3 is TGTGCCAGCAGGGGGCAGGGCAACTATGGCTACACCTTC.

This clone showed up just a few times. Other DNA sequences in this sample translate to the same CDR3. The V call is TRBV11-2, the J call TRBJ2-7, with D possibly being TRBD1 (6 bases). CDR1 SGHAT and CDR2 FQNNGV come from the germline V gene. The CDR3 is 14 residues long. Trimming pared 2 bases from V and 0 bases from J, leaving 8 bases between. The CDR3 region is CASSLRDNSYEQYF. CDR3 in DNA: TGTGCCAGCAGCTTAAGGGACAACTCCTACGAGCAGTACTTC. Complete variable domain (other parts from reference TRBV11-2 and TRBJ2-7): EAGVAQSPRYKIIEKRQSVAFWCNPISGHATLYWYQQILGQGPKLLIQFQNNGVVDDSQLPKDRFSAERLKGVDSTLKIQPAKLEDSAVYLCASSLRDNSYEQYFGPGTRLTVT.

The chain has TRBV18 and TRBJ1-4, with no clear D. The germline CDR1 and CDR2 sequences are KGHSH and LQKENI. The CDR3 length is 15 residues. V gave up 5 bases and J gave up 3 bases, with 13 bases separating them. CDR3 residues: CASSTRQISNEKLFF. As DNA, the CDR3 is TGTGCCAGCTCAACACGACAAATCTCTAATGAAAAACTGTTTTTT.

This clone was seen only once. The chain combines TRBV2 with TRBJ2-7; D unclear. The CDR3 consists of 13 residues. From germline, CDR1 is SNHLY and CDR2 FYNNEI. V lost 6 bases, J lost 2 bases, and 11 bases lay in between. The CDR3 DNA is TGTGCCAGCAGGTCGGACGGACCCTACGAGCAGTACTTC. This encodes CASRSDGPYEQYF.

Here the CDR3 reads CASSPLNGIQETQYF. CDR3 nucleotides: TGTGCCAGCTCACCACTGAACGGCATCCAAGAGACCCAGTACTTC. The rearrangement links TRBV18 to TRBJ2-5; D remains unclear. Germline V gives CDR1 KGHSH, CDR2 LQKENI. The V end was cut by 1 base, the J end by 1 base, with 10 bases between. The CDR3 is 15 residues long.

This sequence joins TRBV10-3 and TRBJ2-5; 8 positions match TRBD2. Germline V lookup: CDR1 ENHRY, CDR2 SYGVKD. The CDR3 is made up of 16 amino acids. The junction had 10 bases not matched to a gene; V was cut back by 2 bases and J by 5 bases. CDR3 in DNA: TGTGCCATCAGTGAGACCTTCGGGGGGGCAGGGGAGACCCAGTACTTC. Protein product: CAISETFGGAGETQYF.

J is TRBJ2-2 and V is TRBV5-1; weak D call: TRBD1 (6 bases). From germline, CDR1 is SGHRS and CDR2 YFSETQ. The CDR3 is made up of 15 amino acids. V shed 4 bases and J shed 0 bases, with 10 bases lying between them. The CDR3 DNA sequence: TGCGCCAGCAGCACGGGACATTCGAACACCGGGGAGCTGTTTTTT. Translating gives CASSTGHSNTGELFF.

This clone has a handful of counts. CDR3 nucleotide sequence: TGTGCCAGCATCTCACAGGGTGGGTACGAGCAGTACTTC. It specifies CASISQGGYEQYF. The chain uses TRBV11-2 and TRBJ2-7; tentatively, D is TRBD1 (6 bases). The CDR3 contains 13 residues. V was cut by 7 bases and J by 4 bases, with 14 bases left in between. From germline, CDR1 is SGHAT and CDR2 FQNNGV.